Listed here are 22 T cell receptor beta chains from one sample, sequenced in a study of cytomegalovirus exposure and HLA in healthy donors (dated by TCRdb to 2017 to 2019). The method behind the library was the immunoSEQ multiplex PCR assay. For the multiplex PCR, a mixture combining 60 forward primers for TCR Vbeta segments and 13 reverse primers for TCR Jbeta segments was used. The immuneACCESS repertoire file appears here via TCRdb, limited to in-frame rearrangements. These files lack a portion of the clones; in checked studies, under half of the deficit traces to unresolved V genes, and the cause of the others is not known. Within this sample are tens of thousands of clones, with roughly 80% of them counted one time only. The ten largest make up 10% of the sample. The material sequenced was PBMCs. The receptors were gathered from a human donor in good health.

J is TRBJ1-2 and V is TRBV28; D is uncertain. V shed 4 bases and J shed 8 bases, with 20 bases lying between them. The CDR3 sequence is 15 residues long. Germline-derived CDR1 and CDR2 are MDHEN and SYDVKM. The CDR3 reads CASSSPGDASFGYTF. The CDR3, as DNA: TGTGCCAGCAGTTCGCCGGGTGACGCATCTTTCGGCTACACCTTC.

The gene calls are TRBV7-9 and TRBJ2-5, with 11 nucleotides matching TRBD1. Per the germline V gene, CDR1 is SEHNR and CDR2 is FQNEAQ (reference sequence). CDR3 size: 18 residues. Trimming took 8 bases from V and 2 from J; bases not matched to a gene: 16. For the CDR3, the DNA is TGTGCCAGCGGTCCTGGACAGGGGGCTTCGGGGGGACAAGAGACCCAGTACTTC. The encoded protein is CASGPGQGASGGQETQYF.

The CDR3 is CASSSGNTEAFF. As DNA, the CDR3 is TGTGCCAGTAGTTCCGGGAACACTGAAGCTTTCTTT. This chain connects TRBV19 to TRBJ1-1; D gene unclear. CDR3 length: 12 amino acids. V was clipped by 5 bases and J by 1 base, with 5 bases between them. CDR1 is LNHDA, CDR2 SQIVND, per germline (reference sequence).

The chain joins TRBV5-5 to TRBJ2-5; possible D gene TRBD1, 6 bases. The germline V and J ends were trimmed by 3 bases and 3 bases, with 12 bases remaining between them. The germline CDR1 and CDR2 sequences are SGHKS and YYEKEE (reference sequence). This CDR3 has 14 residues. This chain's CDR3 is CASSSGQRKETQYF. The CDR3 nucleotides are TGTGCCAGCAGCTCTGGACAGAGAAAAGAGACCCAGTACTTC.

The chain employs TRBV15 and TRBJ2-7; TRBD2 agrees at 9 bases. The CDR3 covers 13 residues. Germline CDR1 reads LNHNV; CDR2 reads YYDKDF (reference sequence). The J segment lost 3 bases and the V segment lost 5 bases, leaving 2 bases of the junction unmatched. This chain's CDR3 is CATSSSGNYEQYF. The CDR3 nucleotides are TGTGCCACCAGCTCTAGCGGGAACTACGAGCAGTACTTC. The full variable domain, in which reference TRBV15 and TRBJ2-7 provide the parts outside the CDR3, is DAMVIQNPRYQVTQFGKPVTLSCSQTLNHNVMYWYQQKSSQAPKLLFHYYDKDFNNEADTPDNFQSRRPNTSFCFLDIRSPGLGDTAMYLCATSSSGNYEQYFGPGTRLTVT.

The chain has TRBV7-9 and TRBJ2-7; D is perhaps TRBD1 (6 bases). CDR3 size: 14 residues. Trimming removed 5 bases from V and 0 bases from J, with 11 bases in between. Germline V CDR1 and CDR2: SEHNR, FQNEAQ (reference sequence). CDR3 amino acids: CASSRDTSSYEQYF. The CDR3 DNA reads TGTGCCAGCAGCCGGGACACCAGCTCCTACGAGCAGTACTTC.

The chain is built from TRBV5-6 and TRBJ1-1; D might be TRBD1 (5 bases). This CDR3 is 13 amino acids long. Trimming took 6 bases from V and 4 from J, leaving 13 bases between them. Germline V gene lookup returns CDR1 SGHDT and CDR2 YYEEEE. As DNA, the CDR3 is TGTGCCAGCACTCCCGTGGGGGGCACTGAAGCTTTCTTT. Translated, it gives CASTPVGGTEAFF. Full variable domain (missing parts from reference TRBV5-6 and TRBJ1-1): DAGVTQSPTHLIKTRGQQVTLRCSPKSGHDTVSWYQQALGQGPQFIFQYYEEEERQRGNFPDRFSGHQFPNYSSELNVNALLLGDSALYLCASTPVGGTEAFFGQGTRLTVV.

V usage is TRBV27 and J usage is TRBJ2-1; the D gene is possibly TRBD2 (6 bases). Trimming took 7 bases from V and 8 from J, leaving 15 bases between them. The CDR3 loop spans 13 amino acids. CDR1 is MNHEY and CDR2 is SMNVEV in the germline V gene (reference sequence). The CDR3 region is CASTSLAPDEQFF. The CDR3 DNA reads as TGTGCCAGCACCTCACTAGCACCGGATGAGCAGTTCTTC.

The chain recombines TRBV4-2 with TRBJ2-5; 16 nucleotides agree with TRBD2. CDR1 is LGHNA and CDR2 is YNFKEQ in the germline V gene. CDR3 length: 17 residues. J lost 5 bases, V lost 3 bases, and 6 bases had no gene match. CDR3 nucleotide sequence: TGTGCCAGCAGCCAGGGGACTAGCGGGGGGGGGATGGAGACCCAGTACTTC. Encoded protein: CASSQGTSGGGMETQYF.

The chain is built from TRBV5-4 and TRBJ2-1, with D tentatively TRBD1 (6 bases). This CDR3 is built from 14 residues. Germline V gives CDR1 SGHNT, CDR2 YYREEE (reference sequence). The germline V and J ends were trimmed by 4 bases and 8 bases, with 16 bases remaining between them. CDR3 residues: CASSPDTGRYEQFF. The CDR3 region has the DNA TGTGCCAGCAGCCCCGATACAGGGCGGTATGAGCAGTTCTTC.

This clone was detected only a few times. The rearrangement uses TRBV7-3 and TRBJ1-1; maybe TRBD1 (5 bases). The CDR3 loop spans 13 amino acids. Trimming left V 3 bases short and J 4 bases short, with 9 bases between. Looked up from germline, CDR1 is SGHTA and CDR2 is FQGTGA. This chain's CDR3 is CASSLGGTTEAFF. In DNA form, the CDR3 reads TGTGCCAGCAGCTTGGGGGGGACCACTGAAGCTTTCTTT.

The CDR3 region is CASSSRDGLSPLHF. The CDR3 DNA follows: TGTGCCAGCAGCTCCCGGGACGGACTATCACCCCTCCACTTT. V gene TRBV7-2 combines with J gene TRBJ1-6; a possible D gene is TRBD1 (5 bases). Germline loops: CDR1 SGHTA, CDR2 FQGNSA. Trimming took 4 bases from V and 10 from J, leaving 14 bases between them. There are 14 residues in the CDR3.

The gene calls are TRBV7-2 and TRBJ2-7; tentative D call: TRBD1 (7 bases). The V gene lost 5 bases and the J gene lost 6 bases, with 14 bases spanning the gap. CDR3 length: 13 residues. Germline CDR1 SGHTA, CDR2 FQGNSA. DNA for the CDR3: TGTGCCAGCAGCGCGGGACAGACCGGCGAGCAGTACTTC. Translation: CASSAGQTGEQYF.

The chain carries TRBV27 and TRBJ2-5; 12 bases map to TRBD2. This CDR3 region has 16 residues. V trimming: 3 bases; J trimming: 4 bases; junction bases outside the gene matches: 6. Germline V gives CDR1 MNHEY, CDR2 SMNVEV (reference sequence). This CDR3 is CASSFLPSGGGETQYF. In DNA form, the CDR3 reads TGTGCCAGCAGTTTCCTACCTAGCGGGGGGGGAGAGACCCAGTACTTC.

The V call is TRBV6-1, the J call TRBJ1-1; 11 bases align to TRBD1. Germline CDR1 MNHNS, CDR2 SASEGT. The CDR3 is made up of 17 amino acids. V shed 3 bases and J 5 bases; nucleotides not matched to a gene: 11. The CDR3 nucleotides read TGTGCCAGCAGTGATACTGGGACAGGGGGGTGGTCGACTGAAGCTTTCTTT. Protein sequence: CASSDTGTGGWSTEAFF.

This chain joins TRBV9 and TRBJ2-2; perhaps TRBD1 as D (6 bases). Germline CDR1 SGDLS, CDR2 YYNGEE. Trimming removed 0 bases from V and 7 bases from J, with 16 bases in between. The CDR3 extends over 16 amino acids. Here the CDR3 DNA reads TGTGCCAGCAGCGTAGCAGGGGCGCCGAATGGCGGGGAGCTGTTTTTT. This gives the protein CASSVAGAPNGGELFF.

This chain uses TRBV19 with TRBJ2-1; D remains ambiguous. V was cut by 1 base and J by 3 bases, with 4 bases left in between. CDR1 and CDR2 (germline): LNHDA, SQIVND (reference sequence). The CDR3 sequence is 13 residues long. The CDR3 DNA sequence: TGTGCCAGTAGTATAGCCTACTACAATGAGCAGTTCTTC. Protein product: CASSIAYYNEQFF.

This rearrangement joins TRBV5-1 to TRBJ1-2; 8 bases align to TRBD1. This CDR3 spans 16 amino acids. V lost 0 bases and J lost 4; bases outside the gene matches: 8. Germline V lookup: CDR1 SGHRS, CDR2 YFSETQ. CDR3 in DNA: TGCGCCAGCAGCTTGGGGTCGGTGCAGGGGGCCTATGGCTACACCTTC. Protein sequence: CASSLGSVQGAYGYTF.

In its sample, this clone was seen a few times. Other DNA variants within this sample encode the same CDR3. This chain joins TRBV7-2 and TRBJ1-1, with unresolved D. The germline gives CDR1 SGHTA, CDR2 FQGNSA. The V end lost 1 base, the J end lost 2 bases, and 8 bases lay between the germline ends. The CDR3 extends over 14 amino acids. The CDR3 loop is CASSLGGGNTEAFF. The CDR3 DNA sequence: TGTGCCAGCAGCTTAGGAGGAGGCAACACTGAAGCTTTCTTT.

This clone has a single count. CDR3 nucleotides: TGTGCCAGCAGCTTGGGGGGGGTTAATGTAAATGAGCAGTTCTTC. Amino acids: CASSLGGVNVNEQFF. V and J are TRBV11-3 and TRBJ2-1; 7 bases agree with TRBD2. This CDR3 contains 15 residues. The germline V gene encodes CDR1 SGHNT and CDR2 YENEEA. The V and J ends lost 3 bases and 7 bases, in that order; junction bases with no gene match: 9.

This clone turned up a few times. V is TRBV28 and J is TRBJ1-4, with 8 bases that match TRBD1. Germline lookup yields CDR1 MDHEN and CDR2 SYDVKM. The junction had 9 bases not matched to a gene; V was cut back by 2 bases and J by 10 bases. The length of the CDR3 is 15 residues. The CDR3 DNA reads TGTGCCAGCAGTTTAGAACAGGGGGGATGGGGAAAACTGTTTTTT. It is translated as CASSLEQGGWGKLFF.

The rearrangement links TRBV5-1 to TRBJ2-5, with 8 bases that match TRBD1. With V trimmed by 7 bases and J by 2 bases, 7 bases remained unmatched. This CDR3 is 14 amino acids long. Germline CDR1 SGHRS, CDR2 YFSETQ. DNA of the CDR3: TGCGCCAGCGGCCGAACAGGGGGGCAAGAGACCCAGTACTTC. Its protein product is CASGRTGGQETQYF.